Listed below are T cell receptor beta chains from one sample, sequenced in a study of blood T cells in healthy people across ages. TCRdb reprocessed the 5' RACE reads with MiXCR, giving one entry per CDR3 protein. Of 720,000 or so distinct CDR3 sequences in the sample, around 38% are singletons; the top ten hold 30%. The sequencing sample was made of blood. The receptors come from a man older than 75 in good health. Both conserved end residues are part of each CDR3. D genes are given only for firm matches. The listing skips clone size in some rows; elsewhere it reads once, few, many or a size class.

J gene	V gene	D gene	clone size	CDR3 protein	CDR3 DNA
TRBJ2-5	TRBV7-2	NA	many	CASSLMEASGTQYF	TGTGCCAGCAGCTTAATGGAGGCCTCAGGGACCCAGTACTTC
TRBJ2-1	TRBV11-3	TRBD2	NA	CASSLDPREGYNEQFF	TGTGCCAGCAGCTTAGATCCGCGGGAGGGGTACAATGAGCAGTTCTTC
TRBJ1-4	TRBV20-1	TRBD1	NA	CSARQGINEKLFF	TGCAGTGCTCGACAGGGTATTAATGAAAAACTGTTTTTT
TRBJ2-5	TRBV15	NA	NA	CATSRDYGTEDNEQYF	TGTGCCACCAGCAGAGATTACGGGACGGAAGACAATGAGCAGTACTTC
TRBJ2-4	TRBV28	TRBD1	many	CASRAEHFRGLAKNIQYF	TGTGCCAGCAGAGCCGAACACTTCAGGGGGCTAGCCAAAAACATTCAGTACTTC
TRBJ2-7	TRBV29-1	NA	many	CSVTRGATYEQYF	TGCAGCGTCACCAGGGGTGCAACCTACGAGCAGTACTTC
TRBJ1-6	TRBV5-1	NA	NA	CASSLSWENNSPLHF	TGCGCCAGCAGCCTAAGTTGGGAAAATAATTCACCCCTCCACTTT
TRBJ1-6	TRBV7-6	NA	many	CASSPYRAGDNSPLHF	TGTGCCAGCAGCCCCTACAGGGCAGGGGATAATTCACCCCTCCACTTT
TRBJ2-3	TRBV2	TRBD1	many	CASSRGTASTDTQYF	TGTGCCAGCAGCCGAGGGACAGCCAGCACAGATACGCAGTATTTT
TRBJ2-1	TRBV10-3	TRBD2	NA	CAINKGLGRDNEQFF	TGTGCCATCAATAAGGGTCTGGGGAGGGACAATGAGCAGTTCTTC
TRBJ2-5	TRBV6-2/TRBV6-3	NA	few	CASSYWANQETQYF	TGTGCCAGCAGTTACTGGGCTAACCAAGAGACCCAGTACTTC
TRBJ2-7	TRBV20-1	TRBD2	NA	CSARRAGGEEQYF	TGCAGTGCTAGAAGAGCGGGAGGTGAAGAGCAGTACTTC
TRBJ2-3	TRBV6-5	TRBD2	many	CASRLGLAGFTDTQYF	TGTGCCAGCCGACTAGGACTAGCGGGGTTCACAGATACGCAGTATTTT
TRBJ2-3	TRBV20-1	NA	NA	CSAQTRPTDTQYF	TGCAGTGCTCAGACTAGACCCACAGATACGCAGTATTTT
TRBJ2-7	TRBV18	TRBD2	many	CASSTGGRSEEQYF	TGTGCCAGCTCGACGGGGGGGAGATCTGAAGAGCAGTACTTC
TRBJ1-1	TRBV4-2	TRBD1	few	CASSPGTGLDTEAFF	TGTGCCAGCAGCCCCGGGACAGGGCTGGACACTGAAGCTTTCTTT
TRBJ1-4	TRBV4-2	NA	few	CASSQGGADEKLFF	TGTGCCAGCAGCCAAGGGGGGGCTGACGAAAAACTGTTTTTT
TRBJ2-2	TRBV18	TRBD1	NA	CASSPSRGSTGELFF	TGTGCCAGCTCACCATCCAGGGGGAGTACCGGGGAGCTGTTTTTT
TRBJ1-6	TRBV4-2	TRBD1	NA	CASSQVGGQGASPLHF	TGTGCCAGCAGCCAAGTTGGTGGACAGGGGGCTTCACCCCTCCACTTT
TRBJ2-7	TRBV7-2	NA	few	CASSKQQGNEQYF	TGTGCCAGCAGCAAACAACAGGGAAACGAGCAGTACTTC
TRBJ1-1	TRBV20-1	NA	NA	CSASHPGGWTEAFF	TGCAGTGCGAGTCATCCGGGGGGGTGGACTGAAGCTTTCTTT
TRBJ2-3	TRBV3-1	NA	few	CASSPTLGDTQYF	TGTGCCAGCAGCCCAACATTGGGAGATACGCAGTATTTT